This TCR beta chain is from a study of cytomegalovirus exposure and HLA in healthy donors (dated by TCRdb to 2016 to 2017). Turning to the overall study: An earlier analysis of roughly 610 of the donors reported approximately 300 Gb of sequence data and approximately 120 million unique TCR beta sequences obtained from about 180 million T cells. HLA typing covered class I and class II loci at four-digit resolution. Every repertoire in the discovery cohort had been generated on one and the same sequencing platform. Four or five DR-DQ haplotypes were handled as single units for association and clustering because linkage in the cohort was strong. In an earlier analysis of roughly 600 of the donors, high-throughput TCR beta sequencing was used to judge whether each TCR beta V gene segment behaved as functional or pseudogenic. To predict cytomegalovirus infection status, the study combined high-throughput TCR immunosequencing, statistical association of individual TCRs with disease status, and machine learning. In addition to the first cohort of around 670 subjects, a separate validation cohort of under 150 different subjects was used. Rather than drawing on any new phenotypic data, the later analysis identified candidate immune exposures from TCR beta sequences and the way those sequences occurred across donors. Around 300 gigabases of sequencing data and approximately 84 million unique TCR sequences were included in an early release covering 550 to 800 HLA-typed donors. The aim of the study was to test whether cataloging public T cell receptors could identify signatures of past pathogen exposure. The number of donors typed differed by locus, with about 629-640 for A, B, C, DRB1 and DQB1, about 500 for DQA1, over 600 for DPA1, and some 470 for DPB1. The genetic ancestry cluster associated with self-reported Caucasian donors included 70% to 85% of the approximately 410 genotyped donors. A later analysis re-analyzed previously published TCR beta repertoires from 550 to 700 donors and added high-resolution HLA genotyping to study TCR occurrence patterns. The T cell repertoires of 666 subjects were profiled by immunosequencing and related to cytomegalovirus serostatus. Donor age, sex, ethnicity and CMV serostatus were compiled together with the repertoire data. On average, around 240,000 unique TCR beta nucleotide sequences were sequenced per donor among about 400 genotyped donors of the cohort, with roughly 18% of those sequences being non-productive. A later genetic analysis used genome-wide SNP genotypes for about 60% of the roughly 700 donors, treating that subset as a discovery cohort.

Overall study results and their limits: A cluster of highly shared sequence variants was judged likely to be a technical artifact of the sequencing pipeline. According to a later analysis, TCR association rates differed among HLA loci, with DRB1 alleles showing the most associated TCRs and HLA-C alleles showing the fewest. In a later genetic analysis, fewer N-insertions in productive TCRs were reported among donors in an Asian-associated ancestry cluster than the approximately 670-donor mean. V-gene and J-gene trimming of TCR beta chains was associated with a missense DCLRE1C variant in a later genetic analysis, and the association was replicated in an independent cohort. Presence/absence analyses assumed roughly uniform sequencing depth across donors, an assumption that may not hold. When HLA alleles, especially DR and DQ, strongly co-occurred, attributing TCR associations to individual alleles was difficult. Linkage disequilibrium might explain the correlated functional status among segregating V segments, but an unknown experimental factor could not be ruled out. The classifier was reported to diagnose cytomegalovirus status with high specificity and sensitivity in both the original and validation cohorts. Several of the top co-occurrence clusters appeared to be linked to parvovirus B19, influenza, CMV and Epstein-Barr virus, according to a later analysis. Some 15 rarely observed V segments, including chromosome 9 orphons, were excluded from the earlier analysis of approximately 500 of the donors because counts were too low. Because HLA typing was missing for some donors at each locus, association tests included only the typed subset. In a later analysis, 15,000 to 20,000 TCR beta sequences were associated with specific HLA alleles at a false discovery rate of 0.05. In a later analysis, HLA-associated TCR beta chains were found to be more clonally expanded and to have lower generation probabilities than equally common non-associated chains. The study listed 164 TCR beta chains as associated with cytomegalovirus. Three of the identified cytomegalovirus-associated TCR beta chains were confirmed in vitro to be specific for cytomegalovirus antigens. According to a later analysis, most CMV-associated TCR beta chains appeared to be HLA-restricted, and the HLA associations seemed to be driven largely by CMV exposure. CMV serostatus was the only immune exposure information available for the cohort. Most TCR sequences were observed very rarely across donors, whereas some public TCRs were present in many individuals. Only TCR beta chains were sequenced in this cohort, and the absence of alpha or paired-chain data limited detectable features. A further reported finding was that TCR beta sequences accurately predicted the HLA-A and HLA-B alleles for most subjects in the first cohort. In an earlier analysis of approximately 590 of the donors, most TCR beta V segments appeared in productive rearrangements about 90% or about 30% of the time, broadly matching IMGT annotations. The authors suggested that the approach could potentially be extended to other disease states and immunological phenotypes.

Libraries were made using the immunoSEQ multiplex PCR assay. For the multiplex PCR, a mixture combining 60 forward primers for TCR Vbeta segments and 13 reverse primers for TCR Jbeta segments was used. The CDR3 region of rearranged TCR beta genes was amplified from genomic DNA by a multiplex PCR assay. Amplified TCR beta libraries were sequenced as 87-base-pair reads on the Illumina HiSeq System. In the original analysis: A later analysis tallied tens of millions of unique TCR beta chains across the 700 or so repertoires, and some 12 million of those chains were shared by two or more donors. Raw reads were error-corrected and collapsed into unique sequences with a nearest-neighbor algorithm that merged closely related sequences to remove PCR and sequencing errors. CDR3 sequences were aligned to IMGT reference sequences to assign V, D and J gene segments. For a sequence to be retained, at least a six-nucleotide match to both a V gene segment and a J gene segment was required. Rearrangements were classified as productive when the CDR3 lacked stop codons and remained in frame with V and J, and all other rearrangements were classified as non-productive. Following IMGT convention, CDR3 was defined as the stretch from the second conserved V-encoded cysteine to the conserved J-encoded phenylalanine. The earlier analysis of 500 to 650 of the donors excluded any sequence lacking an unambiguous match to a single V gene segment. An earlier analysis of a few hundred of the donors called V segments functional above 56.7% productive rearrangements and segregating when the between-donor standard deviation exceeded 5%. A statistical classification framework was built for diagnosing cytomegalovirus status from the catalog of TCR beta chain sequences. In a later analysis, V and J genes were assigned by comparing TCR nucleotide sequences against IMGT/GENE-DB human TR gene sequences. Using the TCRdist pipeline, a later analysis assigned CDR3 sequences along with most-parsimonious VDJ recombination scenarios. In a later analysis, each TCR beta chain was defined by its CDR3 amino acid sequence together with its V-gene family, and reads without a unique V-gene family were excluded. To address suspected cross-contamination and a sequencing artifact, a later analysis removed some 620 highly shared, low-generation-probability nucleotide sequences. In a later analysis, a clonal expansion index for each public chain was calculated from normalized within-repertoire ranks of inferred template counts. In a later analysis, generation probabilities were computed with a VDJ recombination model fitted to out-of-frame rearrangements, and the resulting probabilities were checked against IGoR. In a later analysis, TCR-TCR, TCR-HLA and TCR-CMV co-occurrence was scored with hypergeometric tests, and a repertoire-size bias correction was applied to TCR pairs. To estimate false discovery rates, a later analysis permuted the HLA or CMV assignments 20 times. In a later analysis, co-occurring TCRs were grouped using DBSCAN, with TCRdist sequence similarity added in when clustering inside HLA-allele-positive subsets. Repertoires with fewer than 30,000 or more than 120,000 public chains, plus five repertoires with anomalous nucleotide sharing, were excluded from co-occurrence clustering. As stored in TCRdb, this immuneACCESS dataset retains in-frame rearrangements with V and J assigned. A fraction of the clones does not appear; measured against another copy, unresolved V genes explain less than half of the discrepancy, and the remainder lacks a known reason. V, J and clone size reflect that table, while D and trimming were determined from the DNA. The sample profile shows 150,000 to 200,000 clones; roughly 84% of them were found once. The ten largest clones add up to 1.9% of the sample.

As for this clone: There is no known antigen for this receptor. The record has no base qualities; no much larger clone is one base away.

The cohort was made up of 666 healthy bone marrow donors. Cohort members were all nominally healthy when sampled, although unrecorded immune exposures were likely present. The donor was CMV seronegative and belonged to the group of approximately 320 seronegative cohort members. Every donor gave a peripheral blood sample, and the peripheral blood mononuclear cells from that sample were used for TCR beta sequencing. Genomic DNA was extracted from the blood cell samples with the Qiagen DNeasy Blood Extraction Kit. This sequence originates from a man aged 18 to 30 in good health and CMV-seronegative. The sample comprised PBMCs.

At the DNA level, the sequence is TGTGCCAGCAGCGTTGTGCCCGGACTACGAGAGACCCAGTACTTC. Translated, it reads CASSVVPGLRETQYF. This sequence uses TRBV9 and TRBJ2-5; the D gene is perhaps TRBD2, from 6 matching bases. Based on the germline V gene, the CDR1 and CDR2 sequences are SGDLS and YYNGEE. Trimming takes 2 bases from V and 4 bases from J, and the germline ends sit 15 bases apart. From the cysteine through the phenylalanine, the CDR3 covers 15 amino acids. Just the 45-base CDR3 DNA is kept, in frame starting at base 1.